This is a list of T cell receptor beta chains from one sample in a study of T cell responses to AZD1222 COVID-19 vaccine. Produced via immunoSEQ multiplex PCR; TCRdb's table is partial and in-frame only. The sample lists roughly 81,000 clones, about 90% seen once, with approximately 15% in the top ten. This material consisted of peripheral blood, taken on day 0 of AZD1222 vaccination. Receptors originate from an adult in good health. The CDR3 runs from the conserved cysteine through the conserved F or W. Each record gives: D gene, V gene, J gene, clone size, CDR3 protein, CDR3 DNA. D genes are given only for firm matches. Clone size is shown for a subset of rows, as once, few, many or a class of expanded clone.

TRBD2,TRBV5-5,TRBJ2-7,.,CASSSGLAPQAYEQYF,TGTGCCAGCAGCTCCGGACTAGCACCACAGGCTTACGAGCAGTACTTC
.,TRBV7-9,TRBJ1-4,.,CASSITNRDLTNEKLFF,TGTGCCAGCTCGATAACTAACCGGGACCTAACTAATGAAAAACTGTTTTTT
.,TRBV7-2,TRBJ1-2,.,CASSRGRFYGYTF,TGTGCCAGCAGCCGTGGACGGTTCTATGGCTACACCTTC
.,TRBV5-1,TRBJ2-7,.,CASSLAMSGTAYEQYF,TGCGCCAGCAGCTTGGCTATGAGCGGGACAGCCTACGAGCAGTACTTC
.,TRBV29-1,TRBJ2-7,.,CSVTMWAPGSSDSYEQYF,TGCAGCGTTACAATGTGGGCCCCAGGCTCCTCGGACTCCTACGAGCAGTACTTC
TRBD1,TRBV19,TRBJ2-2,.,CASSIQGAGNTGELFF,TGTGCCAGTAGTATTCAGGGGGCGGGGAACACCGGGGAGCTGTTTTTT
TRBD1,TRBV5-1,TRBJ2-3,.,CASRRDSSSADTQYF,TGCGCCAGCCGACGGGACAGTTCCTCCGCAGATACGCAGTATTTT
TRBD1,TRBV7-2,TRBJ1-3,.,CASSLVDRAGNTIYF,TGTGCCAGCAGCTTAGTTGACAGGGCTGGAAACACCATATATTTT
TRBD1,TRBV4-1,TRBJ1-4,.,CASSQGDSGEKLFF,TGCGCCAGCAGCCAAGGGGACAGCGGCGAAAAACTGTTTTTT
TRBD2,TRBV18,TRBJ2-3,once,CASFYREGGTDTQYF,TGTGCCAGCTTTTACCGGGAGGGCGGCACAGATACGCAGTATTTT